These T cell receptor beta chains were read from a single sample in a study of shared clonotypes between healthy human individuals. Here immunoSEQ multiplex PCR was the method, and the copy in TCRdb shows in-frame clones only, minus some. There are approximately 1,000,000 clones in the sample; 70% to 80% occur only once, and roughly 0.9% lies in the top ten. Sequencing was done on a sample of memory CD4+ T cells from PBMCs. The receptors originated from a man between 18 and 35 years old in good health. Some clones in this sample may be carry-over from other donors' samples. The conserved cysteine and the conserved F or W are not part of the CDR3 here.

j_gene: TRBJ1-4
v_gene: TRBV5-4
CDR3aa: ASRPGGGATNEKLF

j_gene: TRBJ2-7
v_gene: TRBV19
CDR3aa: ASGFWNSYEQY

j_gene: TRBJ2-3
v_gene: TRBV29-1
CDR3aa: SVDQGVDTQY

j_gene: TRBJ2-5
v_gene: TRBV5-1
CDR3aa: ASTPGGQETQY

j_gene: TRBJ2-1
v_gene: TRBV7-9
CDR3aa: ASSPRGGSPVEQF

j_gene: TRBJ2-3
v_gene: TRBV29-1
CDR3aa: SVEGGRGADTQY

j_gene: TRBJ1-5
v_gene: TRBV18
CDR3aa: ASSTDRGNQPQH

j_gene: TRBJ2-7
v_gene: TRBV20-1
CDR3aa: SASLAGEQY

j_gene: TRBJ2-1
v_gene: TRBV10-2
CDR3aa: ASSECLSCEQF

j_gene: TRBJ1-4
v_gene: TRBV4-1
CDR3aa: ASSQEGRNEKLF

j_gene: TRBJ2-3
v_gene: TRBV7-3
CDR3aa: ASSPRSAGDDTQY

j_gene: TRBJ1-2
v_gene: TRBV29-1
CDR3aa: SVPEQWGFYGYT

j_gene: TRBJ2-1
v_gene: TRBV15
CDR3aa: ATSRGALNKGDNEQF

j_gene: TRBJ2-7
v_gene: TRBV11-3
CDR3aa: ASSLVPGGQQY

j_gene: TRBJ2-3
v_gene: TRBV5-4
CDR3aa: ASSLVQGADTQY

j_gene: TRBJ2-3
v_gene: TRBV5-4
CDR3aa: ASSPHPGQGMNTQY

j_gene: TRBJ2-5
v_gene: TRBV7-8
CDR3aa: ASSLGGNSQETQY

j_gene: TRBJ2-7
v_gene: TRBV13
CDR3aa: ASSLGPGTSGPYEQY

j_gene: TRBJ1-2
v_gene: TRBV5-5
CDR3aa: ASWQNVSRKTRKTYGYT

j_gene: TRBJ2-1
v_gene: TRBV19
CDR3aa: ASSIAWGRTYNEQF

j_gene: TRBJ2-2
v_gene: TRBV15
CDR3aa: ATDGGSDTGELF

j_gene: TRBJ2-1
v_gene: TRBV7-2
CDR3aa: ASSPQSGLAGDEQF

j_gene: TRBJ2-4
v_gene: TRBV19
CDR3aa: ASSWGVVAKNIQY

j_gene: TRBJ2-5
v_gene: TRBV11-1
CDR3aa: ASSLDSATETQY

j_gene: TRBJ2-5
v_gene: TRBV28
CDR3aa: ASSGQIFQETQY

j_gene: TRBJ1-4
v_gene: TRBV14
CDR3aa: ASSPPGASEKLF

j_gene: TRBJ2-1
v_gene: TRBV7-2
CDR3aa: ASSLWDSGSVNEQF

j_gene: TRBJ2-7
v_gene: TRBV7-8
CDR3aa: ASSLNTGRDGRYMRVYEQY

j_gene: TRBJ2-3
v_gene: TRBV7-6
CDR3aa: ASSTRQGGGSTDTQY